These 14 T cell receptor beta chains share one sample of origin, sequenced in a study of CD8 T cells in ankylosing spondylitis. MiXCR, run by TCRdb on the 5' RACE reads, gives a single entry per CDR3 protein. This table has 200,000 to 250,000 distinct CDR3 sequences, over 9.5% appearing once. The sample comprised blood, either unsorted or a sorted T cell fraction (not recorded which). The origin of the receptors is a male donor with ankylosing spondylitis or in good health (not recorded which).

This clonotype was counted between two and nine times. The chain joins TRBV7-3 to TRBJ1-1, with D perhaps TRBD1 (5 bases). The germline V gene has CDR1 SGHTA and CDR2 FQGTGA. V was clipped by 6 bases and J by 1 base, with 9 bases between them. This CDR3 region has 13 residues. Written as DNA, the CDR3 is TGTGCCAGCAGACTAACAGGGAACACTGAAGCTTTCTTT. Translating it yields CASRLTGNTEAFF.

This clonotype was picked up a small number of times. V and J are TRBV20-1 and TRBJ1-5; D not certain. Trimming left V 0 bases short and J 3 bases short, with 15 bases between. The CDR3 has 16 residues. Germline assignment: CDR1 DFQATT and CDR2 SNEGSKA (reference sequence). Written as DNA, the CDR3 is TGCAGTGCTAGAGATATTGGGAAGATTTCCAATCAGCCCCAGCATTTT. It codes for CSARDIGKISNQPQHF.

This clonotype was seen many times. This chain joins TRBV24-1 and TRBJ2-1; possible D gene TRBD1, 5 bases. Germline lookup yields CDR1 KGHDR and CDR2 SFDVKD. This CDR3 has 13 amino acids. Trimming pared 3 bases from V and 8 bases from J, leaving 10 bases between. The CDR3 spells CATSDPRAYEQFF. CDR3 sequence (DNA): TGTGCCACCAGTGATCCCAGGGCCTATGAGCAGTTCTTC.

The V call is TRBV5-1, the J call TRBJ2-7, with D perhaps being TRBD1 or TRBD2 (5 bases each). The germline V gene encodes CDR1 SGHRS and CDR2 YFSETQ. The CDR3 is made up of 15 amino acids. V was pared by 0 bases and J by 2 bases, with 12 bases between. The CDR3 protein is CASSLASVGAYEQYF. CDR3 coding DNA: TGCGCCAGCAGCTTGGCCAGCGTGGGGGCCTACGAGCAGTACTTC.

This clonotype was counted many times. The chain is built from TRBV12-3 or TRBV12-4 and TRBJ2-5, with a possible D match to TRBD1 (5 bases). The CDR3 runs 13 residues. V shed 3 bases and J shed 11 bases, with 16 bases lying between them. Here the CDR3 DNA reads TGTGCCAGCAGTTTCGGACCTCTGGCAGGGCAGTACTTC. This gives the protein CASSFGPLAGQYF.

This clonotype was recorded at least ten times. The CDR3 reads CASSLLASVGQETQYF. CDR3 DNA sequence: TGCGCCAGCAGCTTGCTGGCTAGCGTGGGGCAAGAGACCCAGTACTTC. The rearrangement joins TRBV5-1 to TRBJ2-5, with D possibly matching TRBD2 (6 bases). There are 16 residues in the CDR3. From germline, CDR1 is SGHRS and CDR2 YFSETQ. The V gene lost 1 base and the J gene lost 2 bases, with 15 bases spanning the gap.

This clonotype was recorded at least ten times. The V gene is TRBV5-1, the J gene TRBJ2-1; 9 bases are a match to TRBD1. Germline V gives CDR1 SGHRS, CDR2 YFSETQ. V gave up 6 bases and J gave up 7 bases; unmatched junction bases: 8. The CDR3 sequence is 14 residues long. The CDR3 DNA is TGCGCCAGCAACCGAGCCGGGACAGGGAATGAGCAGTTCTTC. It is translated as CASNRAGTGNEQFF.

This clonotype was counted ten times or more. The V call is TRBV20-1, the J call TRBJ2-1; D not resolved. CDR1 is DFQATT, CDR2 SNEGSKA, per germline (reference sequence). This CDR3 comprises 15 residues. Trimming removed 6 bases at V and 0 bases at J, with 15 bases between. The CDR3 nucleotides read TGCAGTGCCCTCAATTGGCTAAGCTCCTACAATGAGCAGTTCTTC. This gives the protein CSALNWLSSYNEQFF.

This clonotype was recorded many times. The chain uses TRBV5-1 and TRBJ2-3; no clear D gene. Germline CDR1 reads SGHRS; CDR2 reads YFSETQ. V was trimmed by 4 bases and J by 5 bases, leaving 17 bases between them. The CDR3 extends over 15 amino acids. The DNA for the CDR3 is TGCGCCAGCAGCGCGACCGGGCATACTGGAGATACGCAGTATTTT. Translation: CASSATGHTGDTQYF.

In regard to this clonotype: A much larger clone lies one base from this, so it may be a read error. This chain joins TRBV20-1 and TRBJ1-1; D not certain. CDR1 is DFQATT, CDR2 SNEGSKA, per germline (reference sequence). The CDR3 totals 13 residues. The DNA of the CDR3 is TGCTGTGCTAGACCGGACCCGAACACTGAAGCTTTCTTT. This gives the protein CCARPDPNTEAFF.

Comments on this clonotype: Since the CDR3 does not end with the conserved phenylalanine or tryptophan, this likely comes from a read error. This chain uses TRBV12-3 or TRBV12-4 with TRBJ2-1; D is possibly TRBD1 (6 bases). CDR3 length: 11 amino acids. V dropped 8 bases and J dropped 11 bases, with 13 bases sitting between them. The CDR3 DNA is TGTGCCAGCGGTCCACAGGGAAAGCAGTTCTAC. As protein: CASGPQGKQFY.

This clonotype was found a few times. This chain joins TRBV12-3 or TRBV12-4 and TRBJ2-1; 9 nucleotides agree with TRBD1. Trimming at V came to 3 bases and at J to 7 bases, leaving 7 bases not matched to a gene. This CDR3 comprises 15 residues. CDR3 coding DNA: TGTGCCAGCAGTTTTACGACAGGGGGTGTGAATGAGCAGTTCTTC. It encodes CASSFTTGGVNEQFF.

This clonotype showed up many times. The rearrangement joins TRBV20-1 to TRBJ2-1; D remains ambiguous. The CDR3 spans 14 residues. In germline, CDR1 is DFQATT, CDR2 SNEGSKA (reference sequence). Trimming took off 3 bases at V and 0 bases at J, with 9 bases between the two ends. The CDR3 sequence is CSASLLSSYNEQFF. For the CDR3, the DNA is TGCAGTGCTAGCCTACTAAGCTCCTACAATGAGCAGTTCTTC.

The V call is TRBV10-3, the J call TRBJ1-1; no firm D call. The CDR3 length is 11 residues. Germline loops: CDR1 ENHRY, CDR2 SYGVKD. The ends were cut back, 8 bases at V and 2 bases at J, with 6 bases in the middle. The CDR3 DNA follows: TGTGCCATCCTGGACAACACTGAAGCTTTCTTT. Its protein product is CAILDNTEAFF.